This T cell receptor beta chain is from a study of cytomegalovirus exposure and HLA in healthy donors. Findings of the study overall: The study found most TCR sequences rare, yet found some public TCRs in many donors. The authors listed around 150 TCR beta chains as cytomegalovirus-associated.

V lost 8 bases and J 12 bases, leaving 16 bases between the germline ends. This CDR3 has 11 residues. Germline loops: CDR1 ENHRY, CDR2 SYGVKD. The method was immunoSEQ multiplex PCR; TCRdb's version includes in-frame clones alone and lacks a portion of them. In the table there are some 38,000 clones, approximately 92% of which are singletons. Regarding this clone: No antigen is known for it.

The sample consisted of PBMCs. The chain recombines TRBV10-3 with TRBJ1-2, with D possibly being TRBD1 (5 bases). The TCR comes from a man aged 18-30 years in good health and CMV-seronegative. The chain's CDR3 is CAISSGFLNTF. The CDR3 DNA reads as TGTGCCATCTCCTCAGGGTTTTTGAACACCTTC.